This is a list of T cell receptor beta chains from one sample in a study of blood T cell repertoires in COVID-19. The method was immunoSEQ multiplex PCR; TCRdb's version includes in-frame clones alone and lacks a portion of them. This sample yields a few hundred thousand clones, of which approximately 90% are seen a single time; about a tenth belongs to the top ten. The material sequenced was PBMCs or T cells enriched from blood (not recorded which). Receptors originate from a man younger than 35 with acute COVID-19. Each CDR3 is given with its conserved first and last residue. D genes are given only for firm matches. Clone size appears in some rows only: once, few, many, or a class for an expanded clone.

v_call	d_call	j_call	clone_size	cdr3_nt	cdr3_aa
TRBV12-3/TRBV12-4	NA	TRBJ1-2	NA	TGTGCCAGCAGTCGGGCAGGGCGCGGCTACACCTTC	CASSRAGRGYTF
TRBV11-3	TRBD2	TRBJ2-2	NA	TGTGCCAGCAGCTCCCCCAGCGGGAGAACGACCGGGGAGCTGTTTTTT	CASSSPSGRTTGELFF
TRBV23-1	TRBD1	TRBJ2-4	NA	TGCGCCAGCAGCCTGGACAGGGGACTTCCCAAAAACATTCAGTACTTC	CASSLDRGLPKNIQYF
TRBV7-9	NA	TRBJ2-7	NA	TGTGCCAGCCAGGGACTTTCCTACGAGCAGTACTTC	CASQGLSYEQYF
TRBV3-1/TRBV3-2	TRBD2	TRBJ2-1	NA	TGTGCCAGCAGCCTAGCGGGAGGGTACAATGAGCAGTTCTTC	CASSLAGGYNEQFF
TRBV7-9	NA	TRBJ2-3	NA	TGTGCCAGCAGCCAGACAGGAAGCACAGATACGCAGTATTTT	CASSQTGSTDTQYF
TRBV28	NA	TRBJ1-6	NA	TGTGCCAGCAGCCAGACAATTCCTTCACCCCTCCACTTT	CASSQTIPSPLHF
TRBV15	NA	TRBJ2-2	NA	TGTGCCACCAGCAGTTTGCGCGGAACCGGGGAGCTGTTTTTT	CATSSLRGTGELFF
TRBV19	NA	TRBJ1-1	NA	TGTGCCAGTAGTATAGGCGTGAACACTGAAGCTTTCTTT	CASSIGVNTEAFF
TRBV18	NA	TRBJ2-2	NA	TGTGCCAGCTCACCTGACCTTCGGGGCACCGGGGAGCTGTTTTTT	CASSPDLRGTGELFF
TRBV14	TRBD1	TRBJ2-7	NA	TGTGCCAGCAGCCCGTCCCGGGACAGGTTCACCTACGAGCAGTACTTC	CASSPSRDRFTYEQYF
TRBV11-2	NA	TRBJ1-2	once	TGTGCCAGCAGCGATCAAAGGGGGGGGGCCTATGGCTACACCTTC	CASSDQRGGAYGYTF
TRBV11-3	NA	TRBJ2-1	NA	TGTGCCAGCAGCCCGTTAATAGGGGTTTTCTCCTACAATGAGCAGTTCTTC	CASSPLIGVFSYNEQFF
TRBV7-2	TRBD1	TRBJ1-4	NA	TGTGCCAGCAGCGTGACAGGGATGAATGAAAAACTGTTTTTT	CASSVTGMNEKLFF
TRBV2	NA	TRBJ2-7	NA	TGTGCCAGCAGTGAAGAAAAGGGGGGGACCTACGAGCAGTACTTC	CASSEEKGGTYEQYF
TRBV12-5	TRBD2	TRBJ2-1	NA	TGTGCTAGTGCTAGCGGTTACAGGAGCTCCTACAATGAGCAGTTCTTC	CASASGYRSSYNEQFF
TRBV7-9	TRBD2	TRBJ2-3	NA	TGTGCCAGCAGCCTTGGACTAGCGGGAGTAGGAGATACGCAGTATTTT	CASSLGLAGVGDTQYF
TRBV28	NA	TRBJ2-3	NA	TGTGCCAGCAGGTCCTCTAGCACAGATACGCAGTATTTT	CASRSSSTDTQYF
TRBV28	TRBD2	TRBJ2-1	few	TGTGCCAGCAGTTTAGGTCTAGCGGGAAACAATGAGCAGTTCTTC	CASSLGLAGNNEQFF
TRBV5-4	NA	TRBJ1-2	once	TGTGCCAGCAGACCATCCACAGGGACCTATGGCTACACCTTC	CASRPSTGTYGYTF
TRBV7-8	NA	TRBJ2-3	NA	TGTGCCAGCAGCTGGAGACAGGCAGATACGCAGTATTTT	CASSWRQADTQYF
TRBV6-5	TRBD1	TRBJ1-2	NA	TGTGCCAGCAGAATTGGGACAGGGACTAACTATGGCTACACCTTC	CASRIGTGTNYGYTF
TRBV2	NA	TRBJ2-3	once	TGTGCCAGCAGTGAAACCGGGAGACGAGCAGATACGCAGTATTTT	CASSETGRRADTQYF
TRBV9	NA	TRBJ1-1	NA	TGTGCCAGCCGGTCTGGCACTGAAGCTTTCTTT	CASRSGTEAFF
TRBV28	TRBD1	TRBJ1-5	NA	TGTGCCAATAGAGGGGGCCAGCCCCAGCATTTT	CANRGGQPQHF
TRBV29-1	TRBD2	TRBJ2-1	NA	TGCAGCGTTGTAGGGACTAGGGGGTCGGACGAGCAGTTCTTC	CSVVGTRGSDEQFF
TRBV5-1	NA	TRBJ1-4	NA	TGCGCCAGCAGTTCTTCAGGAAAAACTAATGAAAAACTGTTTTTT	CASSSSGKTNEKLFF
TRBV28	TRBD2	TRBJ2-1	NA	TGTGCCAGCGGCCCTAGGCGGGAGGGCGATGAGCAGTTCTTC	CASGPRREGDEQFF
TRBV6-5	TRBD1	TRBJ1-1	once	TGTGCCAGCTATCGTACAGGGGCGGGGACTGAAGCTTTCTTT	CASYRTGAGTEAFF
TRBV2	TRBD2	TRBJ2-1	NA	TGTGCCAGCAGTGGAACTTTAGCGGGAGCCTACAATGAGCAGTTCTTC	CASSGTLAGAYNEQFF
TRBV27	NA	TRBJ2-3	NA	TGTGCCAGCAGTTTAGGAGGATTCACAGATACGCAGTATTTT	CASSLGGFTDTQYF
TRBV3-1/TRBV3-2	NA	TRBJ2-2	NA	TGTGCCAGCAGCCAAAGCTTTCACACCGGGGAGCTGTTTTTT	CASSQSFHTGELFF